The 23 T cell receptor beta chains presented below share a single source sample, sequenced in a study of lymphopenia after photon versus proton radiotherapy. Libraries were prepared by immunoSEQ multiplex PCR; TCRdb keeps only in-frame clonotypes and omits some of them. The sample shows about 160,000 clones, roughly nine tenths of them seen only once. The starting material was peripheral blood, obtained from a patient treated with photon-based radiotherapy. All receptors come from a man aged 50 or older with gastric cancer.

The rearrangement joins TRBV13 to TRBJ2-1; a possible D gene is TRBD2 (5 bases). CDR1 and CDR2 from the germline V gene are PRHDT and FYEKMQ (reference sequence). V lost 3 bases, J lost 0 bases, and 21 bases lay in between. CDR3 length: 19 residues. The CDR3 is CASSFRRGGSGSSYNEQFF. CDR3 DNA sequence: TGTGCCAGCAGCTTTAGGAGAGGAGGCTCAGGAAGCTCCTACAATGAGCAGTTCTTC. The whole variable domain, remainder taken from reference TRBV13 and TRBJ2-1, is AAGVIQSPRHLIKEKRETATLKCYPIPRHDTVYWYQQGPGQDPQFLISFYEKMQSDKGSIPDRFSAQQFSDYHSELNMSSLELGDSALYFCASSFRRGGSGSSYNEQFFGPGTRLTVL.

This chain uses TRBV28 with TRBJ2-3; no firm D call. The CDR3 covers 15 residues. Per germline, CDR1 MDHEN and CDR2 SYDVKM. Trimming stripped 6 bases from V and 4 bases from J, with 17 bases between. The CDR3: CASSVLGAESDTQYF. The CDR3 DNA reads as TGTGCCAGCAGCGTTCTTGGAGCCGAATCAGATACGCAGTATTTT.

The V and J genes are TRBV2 and TRBJ2-6, with a weak D call TRBD2 (5 bases). This CDR3 is 18 amino acids long. V gave up 6 bases and J gave up 0 bases, with 18 bases separating them. Germline CDR1 and CDR2: SNHLY and FYNNEI. CDR3: CASRIERNSSSGANVLTF. CDR3 DNA: TGTGCCAGCAGAATTGAGCGGAACTCCTCCTCTGGGGCCAACGTCCTGACTTTC.

The chain combines TRBV28 with TRBJ2-2, with 10 bases that match TRBD2. This CDR3 is built from 14 residues. Germline loops: CDR1 MDHEN, CDR2 SYDVKM. After removal of 8 bases from V and 9 bases from J, the junction contained 9 bases not matched to a gene. In DNA form, the CDR3 reads TGTGCCAGCTTCCAACTAGCGGGACGGAGGGAGCTGTTTTTT. It is translated as CASFQLAGRRELFF.

The chain couples TRBV28 to TRBJ2-7; 7 positions agree with TRBD1. The CDR3 spans 15 residues. V trimming: 5 bases; J trimming: 4 bases; junction bases outside the gene matches: 11. Germline lookup yields CDR1 MDHEN and CDR2 SYDVKM. This CDR3 reads CASSPQLQGFYEQYF. CDR3 nucleotide sequence: TGTGCCAGCAGTCCACAGCTACAGGGGTTTTACGAGCAGTACTTC.

The gene calls are TRBV4-2 and TRBJ2-1, with a possible D match to TRBD2 (6 bases). CDR1 and CDR2 (germline): LGHNA, YNFKEQ. CDR3 length: 17 residues. Trimming took 2 bases from V and 0 from J, leaving 14 bases between them. CDR3 loop: CASSQRGAIRSYNEQFF. The CDR3 DNA sequence: TGTGCCAGCAGCCAACGCGGGGCCATCCGCTCCTACAATGAGCAGTTCTTC.

The chain is built from TRBV15 and TRBJ2-4; 7 bases are a match to TRBD1. Germline lookup yields CDR1 LNHNV and CDR2 YYDKDF (reference sequence). This CDR3 is 14 amino acids long. With 5 bases clipped from V and 9 bases from J, the junction kept 10 bases outside the gene matches. DNA for the CDR3: TGTGCCACCAGCGAAGACAGGGATTACGGCATTCAGTACTTC. Translation: CATSEDRDYGIQYF. Drawing the rest from reference TRBV15 and TRBJ2-4, the complete variable domain is DAMVIQNPRYQVTQFGKPVTLSCSQTLNHNVMYWYQQKSSQAPKLLFHYYDKDFNNEADTPDNFQSRRPNTSFCFLDIRSPGLGDTAMYLCATSEDRDYGIQYFGAGTRLSVL.

Only one count was recorded for this clone. The CDR3 protein is CASSLTTGLEQYF. The CDR3 DNA follows: TGTGCCAGCAGCCTGACTACCGGGCTCGAGCAGTACTTC. The chain couples TRBV5-6 to TRBJ2-7; TRBD2 is a possible D gene (5 bases). This CDR3 is built from 13 residues. V lost 4 bases and J 6 bases, leaving 14 bases between the germline ends. Per the germline V gene, CDR1 is SGHDT and CDR2 is YYEEEE.

The genes are TRBV30 and TRBJ2-7, with D possibly TRBD1 on 5 matching bases. Germline CDR1 and CDR2: GTSNPN and SVGIG (reference sequence). The V end lost 7 bases, the J end lost 0 bases, and 13 bases lay between the germline ends. CDR3 length equals 13 residues. DNA for the CDR3: TGTGCCTCCCAGGGCGGCCTCTCCTACGAGCAGTACTTC. Its protein is CASQGGLSYEQYF. Together with reference TRBV30 and TRBJ2-7, the CDR3 gives the full variable domain: SQTIHQWPATLVQPVGSPLSLECTVEGTSNPNLYWYRQAAGRGLQLLFYSVGIGQISSEVPQNLSASRPQDRQFILSSKKLLLSDSGFYLCASQGGLSYEQYFGPGTRLTVT.

The chain recombines TRBV28 with TRBJ1-4; TRBD1 aligns across 7 bases. CDR3 length: 14 amino acids. Germline CDR1 reads MDHEN; CDR2 reads SYDVKM. V shed 7 bases and J 6 bases; nucleotides not matched to a gene: 8. This CDR3 reads CASNTPGGYEKLFF. In DNA form, the CDR3 reads TGTGCCAGCAATACACCAGGGGGATATGAAAAACTGTTTTTT.

The chain is built from TRBV28 and TRBJ1-5; D uncertain. The CDR3 spans 17 residues. From germline, CDR1 is MDHEN and CDR2 SYDVKM. Trimming left V 3 bases short and J 4 bases short, with 19 bases between. The CDR3 spells CASSFHGRIRLNQPQHF. For the CDR3, the DNA is TGTGCCAGCAGTTTCCACGGTAGAATCAGGCTTAATCAGCCCCAGCATTTT.

The rearrangement joins TRBV27 to TRBJ1-1; weak D call: TRBD1 (5 bases). The V gene lost 5 bases and the J gene lost 6 bases, with 13 bases spanning the gap. Germline V gives CDR1 MNHEY, CDR2 SMNVEV (reference sequence). The CDR3 covers 13 residues. The CDR3 loop reads CASSAPGKAEAFF. DNA for the CDR3: TGTGCCAGCAGTGCCCCAGGGAAAGCTGAAGCTTTCTTT.

The CDR3 region is CASSSSYRQEGTDTQYF. The CDR3 nucleotides are TGCGCCAGCAGCTCATCATACCGACAGGAAGGTACAGATACGCAGTATTTT. This chain connects TRBV5-1 to TRBJ2-3; possibly TRBD1 for D (6 bases). Germline CDR1 reads SGHRS; CDR2 reads YFSETQ. Between the trimmed V and J ends, which lost 3 bases and 3 bases, there was a span of 20 bases. CDR3 length: 17 residues.

The chain employs TRBV6-5 and TRBJ1-1; possible D gene TRBD1, 6 bases. The CDR3 extends over 13 amino acids. V was clipped by 6 bases and J by 4 bases, with 12 bases between them. Looked up from germline, CDR1 is MNHEY and CDR2 is SVGAGI. The CDR3 region is CASSWRGSTEAFF. The CDR3 nucleotides read TGTGCCAGCAGCTGGAGGGGGAGCACTGAAGCTTTCTTT.

The gene calls are TRBV15 and TRBJ2-5; tentatively, D is TRBD1 (6 bases). Trimming shortened V by 7 bases and J by 2 bases, and 11 bases separated the two germline ends. Germline V gene data show CDR1 as LNHNV and CDR2 as YYDKDF (reference sequence). The CDR3 has 13 amino acids. In nucleotides, the CDR3 is TGTGCCACCAAAAGGGGGTGGCAAGAGACCCAGTACTTC. Amino acids: CATKRGWQETQYF.

The rearrangement uses TRBV7-2 and TRBJ2-3; 10 nucleotides line up with TRBD2. The CDR3 is made up of 18 amino acids. J gave up 5 bases and V 1 base, and 12 bases lay outside the gene matches. Germline lookup yields CDR1 SGHTA and CDR2 FQGNSA. For the CDR3, the DNA is TGTGCCAGCAGCTTAGATGGGCTAGCGGGAGCGCCGGGAGATACGCAGTATTTT. Amino acids: CASSLDGLAGAPGDTQYF.

V gene TRBV6-4 combines with J gene TRBJ1-1, with D uncertain. The ends were cut back, 6 bases at V and 0 bases at J, with 8 bases in the middle. Germline V gene lookup returns CDR1 MRHNA and CDR2 SNTAGT. CDR3 length: 13 amino acids. The CDR3 nucleotides are TGTGCCAGCAGCCCCCTTATGAACACTGAAGCTTTCTTT. Protein: CASSPLMNTEAFF.

This chain links TRBV19 with TRBJ2-7, with 7 nucleotides matching TRBD1. CDR3 length: 15 amino acids. Per germline, CDR1 LNHDA and CDR2 SQIVND (reference sequence). After removal of 2 bases from V and 0 bases from J, the junction contained 4 bases not matched to a gene. The CDR3 loop reads CASSILAGGSYEQYF. The CDR3 nucleotides are TGTGCCAGTAGTATACTGGCAGGGGGCTCCTACGAGCAGTACTTC.

V gene TRBV7-9 combines with J gene TRBJ1-5, with D unclear. Germline assignment: CDR1 SEHNR and CDR2 FQNEAQ (reference sequence). V dropped 5 bases and J dropped 7 bases, with 9 bases sitting between them. The length of the CDR3 is 12 residues. This CDR3 is CASSLVDQPQHF. Here the CDR3 DNA reads TGTGCCAGCAGCCTTGTCGACCAGCCCCAGCATTTT.

The chain links TRBV5-8 to TRBJ1-5, with D hard to call. Germline assignment: CDR1 SGHTS and CDR2 YDEGEE. The CDR3 is made up of 14 amino acids. Trimming shortened V by 2 bases and J by 5 bases, and 11 bases separated the two germline ends. In DNA, the CDR3 is TGTGCCAGCAGCTTAGTACAGCGTCATCAGCCCCAGCATTTT. It specifies CASSLVQRHQPQHF.

The chain carries TRBV10-3 and TRBJ1-3; no clear D gene. The V end lost 3 bases, the J end lost 0 bases, and 9 bases lay between the germline ends. Germline CDR1 reads ENHRY; CDR2 reads SYGVKD. This CDR3 spans 15 amino acids. CDR3 loop: CAISDPINSGNTIYF. CDR3 nucleotides: TGTGCCATCAGTGATCCCATCAACTCTGGAAACACCATATATTTT.

This clone has just one count. This chain links TRBV11-2 with TRBJ2-3; D gene ambiguous. The CDR3 runs 12 residues. Germline V gene lookup returns CDR1 SGHAT and CDR2 FQNNGV. The V gene lost 5 bases and the J gene lost 5 bases, with 8 bases spanning the gap. For the CDR3, the DNA is TGTGCCAGCAGCGCCTCCGGAGATACGCAGTATTTT. Its protein is CASSASGDTQYF.

This clone was seen just once. The V and J genes are TRBV29-1 and TRBJ1-2; TRBD1 matches at 8 bases. V shed 3 bases, J shed 7 bases, and the junction held 7 bases outside the gene matches. CDR3 size: 13 residues. Germline V gives CDR1 SQVTM, CDR2 ANQGSEA. DNA for the CDR3: TGCAGCGTTGACAGGACAGGGAGTCTTGGCTACACCTTC. Protein product: CSVDRTGSLGYTF.